The 27 T cell receptor beta chains presented below share a single source sample, sequenced in a study of blood T cell repertoires in COVID-19. Produced via immunoSEQ multiplex PCR; TCRdb's table is partial and in-frame only. This table holds hundreds of thousands of clones, around 88% found once. The sample comprised peripheral blood. Receptors were obtained from a woman aged 25-40 years who had recovered from COVID-19.

This clone was seen once. The CDR3 sequence: CAISDHGQVTGELFF. Here the CDR3 DNA reads TGTGCCATCAGTGATCATGGACAGGTGACCGGGGAGCTGTTTTTT. This sequence joins TRBV10-3 and TRBJ2-2; 7 bases align to TRBD1. The junction had 6 bases not matched to a gene; V was cut back by 3 bases and J by 5 bases. CDR1 is ENHRY and CDR2 is SYGVKD in the germline V gene. This CDR3 spans 15 amino acids.

In this sample, this clone turned up once. This chain links TRBV10-3 with TRBJ1-5; D perhaps matches TRBD1 (6 bases). Germline CDR1 reads ENHRY; CDR2 reads SYGVKD. V was shortened by 3 bases and J by 3 bases, with 12 bases between the two germline ends. This CDR3 spans 15 amino acids. CDR3 region: CAISDLQGDNQPQHF. The CDR3 DNA is TGTGCCATCAGTGATTTACAGGGTGACAATCAGCCCCAGCATTTT.

This chain connects TRBV6-2 or TRBV6-3 to TRBJ1-2, with TRBD1 as a possible D gene (6 bases). Germline V gives CDR1 MNHEY, CDR2 SVGEGT. The CDR3 is 14 amino acids. Between the trimmed V and J ends, which lost 4 bases and 3 bases, there was a span of 12 bases. The CDR3 region is CASSFGTTDYGYTF. CDR3 nucleotide sequence: TGTGCCAGCAGTTTCGGGACAACCGACTATGGCTACACCTTC.

The chain uses TRBV7-9 and TRBJ2-2; possibly TRBD1 for D (6 bases). The germline V gene encodes CDR1 SEHNR and CDR2 FQNEAQ (reference sequence). CDR3 length equals 14 residues. Trimming pared 5 bases from V and 1 base from J, leaving 8 bases between. CDR3 residues: CASSPDRNTGELFF. CDR3 DNA: TGTGCCAGCAGCCCGGACAGGAACACCGGGGAGCTGTTTTTT.

This CDR3 reads CASSPGQASTDTQYF. CDR3 DNA sequence: TGCGCCAGCAGCCCAGGACAGGCAAGCACAGATACGCAGTATTTT. The chain employs TRBV5-1 and TRBJ2-3, with TRBD1 matching 7 bases. With 4 bases clipped from V and 0 bases from J, the junction kept 5 bases outside the gene matches. Germline-derived CDR1 and CDR2 are SGHRS and YFSETQ. The CDR3 is made up of 15 amino acids.

The chain couples TRBV5-6 to TRBJ2-5, with 7 bases aligning to TRBD1. V gave up 4 bases and J gave up 4 bases; unmatched junction bases: 1. The CDR3 consists of 12 residues. CDR1 SGHDT and CDR2 YYEEEE come from the germline V gene. For the CDR3, the DNA is TGTGCCAGCAGCCGACAGGGAGAGACCCAGTACTTC. This codes for CASSRQGETQYF.

J is TRBJ1-2 and V is TRBV9, with D perhaps matching TRBD1 (5 bases). V lost 0 bases, J lost 4 bases, and 13 bases lay in between. Germline V gene data show CDR1 as SGDLS and CDR2 as YYNGEE. There are 15 residues in the CDR3. CDR3 amino acids: CASSVGEGLLYGYTF. The CDR3 coding sequence is TGTGCCAGCAGCGTAGGGGAGGGACTCCTCTATGGCTACACCTTC.

The CDR3 loop is CASSQAGQGRDGYTF. CDR3 DNA sequence: TGCGCCAGCAGCCAAGCTGGGCAGGGGCGGGATGGCTACACCTTC. The chain couples TRBV4-1 to TRBJ1-2, with D possibly matching TRBD1 (6 bases). The V gene lost 1 base and the J gene lost 6 bases, with 15 bases spanning the gap. CDR3 length: 15 residues. CDR1 and CDR2 from the germline V gene are MGHRA and YSYEKL.

This clone appeared a single time. This sequence joins TRBV29-1 and TRBJ1-2; 9 nucleotides align to TRBD1. The CDR3 runs to 15 residues. V lost 6 bases and J lost 1; bases outside the gene matches: 9. The germline gives CDR1 SQVTM, CDR2 ANQGSEA. The CDR3 sequence: CSVEGTGRRNYGYTF. DNA for the CDR3: TGCAGCGTAGAGGGGACAGGGAGACGTAACTATGGCTACACCTTC.

The genes are TRBV27 and TRBJ1-5; the D is unclear. The V end was cut by 2 bases, the J end by 6 bases, with 11 bases between. Germline CDR1 reads MNHEY; CDR2 reads SMNVEV (reference sequence). The CDR3 is 14 amino acids. The CDR3 reads CASSLGSEGQPQHF. The CDR3 DNA follows: TGTGCCAGCAGTTTAGGTAGCGAGGGTCAGCCCCAGCATTTT.

The chain has TRBV19 and TRBJ1-1; D not resolved. The CDR3 covers 14 residues. Trimming removed 5 bases at V and 4 bases at J, with 14 bases between. Germline CDR1 and CDR2: LNHDA and SQIVND (reference sequence). CDR3: CASSYDRGGTEAFF. DNA for the CDR3: TGTGCCAGTAGTTATGACCGGGGAGGCACTGAAGCTTTCTTT.

This clone was seen repeatedly, ten times or more. This chain joins TRBV20-1 and TRBJ2-5, with a weak D call TRBD2 (6 bases). The CDR3 loop spans 11 amino acids. The germline gives CDR1 DFQATT, CDR2 SNEGSKA (reference sequence). Trimming stripped 4 bases from V and 5 bases from J, with 8 bases between. In DNA form, the CDR3 reads TGCAGTGCTACAGGGAGGGAGACCCAGTACTTC. Its protein is CSATGRETQYF.

On this clone itself: The identical CDR3 is also encoded by other nucleotide sequences in the sample. The chain is built from TRBV9 and TRBJ1-6; possible D gene TRBD1, 5 bases. Trimming pared 2 bases from V and 7 bases from J, leaving 10 bases between. The CDR3 runs 14 residues. CDR1 is SGDLS, CDR2 YYNGEE, per germline. CDR3 sequence (DNA): TGTGCCAGCAGCGTCGGGGGGGGAAATTCACCCCTCCACTTT. Amino acid sequence: CASSVGGGNSPLHF.

The V gene is TRBV18, the J gene TRBJ1-4; 12 positions match TRBD1. Germline CDR1 is KGHSH and CDR2 is LQKENI. The CDR3 spans 20 residues. V lost 1 base, J lost 9 bases, and 18 bases stayed unmatched. Here the CDR3 DNA reads TGTGCCAGCTCACCACAGGGGCCGGGACAGGGGGCTTCCTGGCTTAAAAAACTGTTTTTT. Encoded protein: CASSPQGPGQGASWLKKLFF.

The J gene is TRBJ2-6, the V gene TRBV9; 8 nucleotides agree with TRBD1. This CDR3 has 16 residues. V shed 3 bases and J 0 bases; nucleotides not matched to a gene: 2. Germline V CDR1 and CDR2: SGDLS, YYNGEE. In DNA form, the CDR3 reads TGTGCCAGCAGCGCAGGGGGCACCTCTGGGGCCAACGTCCTGACTTTC. This encodes CASSAGGTSGANVLTF.

This chain uses TRBV5-1 with TRBJ2-3; 8 bases map to TRBD2. In germline, CDR1 is SGHRS, CDR2 YFSETQ. The length of the CDR3 is 16 residues. The V and J ends lost 3 bases and 2 bases, in that order; junction bases with no gene match: 8. DNA of the CDR3: TGCGCCAGCAGCTCCATCAGCGGGGGACTCACAGATACGCAGTATTTT. Residues: CASSSISGGLTDTQYF.

The chain employs TRBV28 and TRBJ1-4, with 7 bases aligning to TRBD1. There are 15 residues in the CDR3. CDR1 and CDR2 from the germline V gene are MDHEN and SYDVKM. V was pared by 5 bases and J by 3 bases, with 6 bases of the junction left unmatched. The CDR3 sequence: CASSPAGQANEKLFF. The CDR3 nucleotides are TGTGCCAGCAGTCCCGCCGGACAGGCTAATGAAAAACTGTTTTTT.

V usage is TRBV6-4 and J usage is TRBJ2-1; D gene ambiguous. The ends were cut back, 10 bases at V and 8 bases at J, with 12 bases in the middle. This CDR3 spans 11 amino acids. Germline V CDR1 and CDR2: MRHNA, SNTAGT. This chain's CDR3 is CATQALYEQFF. CDR3 sequence (DNA): TGTGCCACCCAGGCCCTATATGAGCAGTTCTTC.

The rearrangement links TRBV2 to TRBJ2-2, with a possible D match to TRBD1 (6 bases). The CDR3 length is 13 residues. Germline-derived CDR1 and CDR2 are SNHLY and FYNNEI. Trimming cost V 4 bases and J 7 bases, with 10 bases left between them. CDR3 sequence reads: CASSVGRGGELFF. DNA for the CDR3: TGTGCCAGCAGTGTGGGCAGGGGCGGGGAGCTGTTTTTT.

The count of this clone is one. The CDR3 spells CASRGAPGSEQYF. The CDR3 DNA is TGTGCCAGCAGGGGGGCTCCTGGTAGCGAGCAGTACTTC. This sequence joins TRBV6-5 and TRBJ2-7, with D tentatively TRBD1 (6 bases). Trimming removed 6 bases from V and 6 bases from J, with 15 bases in between. From germline, CDR1 is MNHEY and CDR2 SVGAGI. This CDR3 contains 13 residues.

The V gene is TRBV25-1, the J gene TRBJ2-3; possibly TRBD1 for D (6 bases). The CDR3 extends over 16 amino acids. V lost 2 bases, J lost 3 bases, and 15 bases lay in between. Germline CDR1 is MGHDK and CDR2 is SYGVNS. CDR3 nucleotide sequence: TGTGCCAGCAGTGAAATCGGGGCCAGGGGAACAGATACGCAGTATTTT. It codes for CASSEIGARGTDTQYF.

The rearrangement uses TRBV5-1 and TRBJ1-5; D is ambiguous. V was trimmed by 4 bases and J by 1 base, leaving 12 bases between them. The CDR3 is 15 amino acids. The V gene's germline CDR1 is SGHRS and CDR2 YFSETQ. The DNA of the CDR3 is TGCGCCAGCAGCCCGGGGTCGGGAAGCAATCAGCCCCAGCATTTT. Translation: CASSPGSGSNQPQHF.

This clone was observed a single time. The chain combines TRBV6-2 or TRBV6-3 with TRBJ1-1, with 11 positions matching TRBD1. The V gene's germline CDR1 is MNHEY and CDR2 SVGEGT. This CDR3 has 14 amino acids. J lost 3 bases, V lost 4 bases, and 1 base had no gene match. The CDR3 DNA reads as TGTGCCAGCAGTTGGGGACAGGGGGACACTGAAGCTTTCTTT. Translation gives CASSWGQGDTEAFF.

V gene TRBV19 combines with J gene TRBJ2-5; D gene unclear. The CDR3 totals 13 residues. The germline CDR1 and CDR2 sequences are LNHDA and SQIVND (reference sequence). V was cut by 4 bases and J by 0 bases, with 6 bases left in between. The CDR3 nucleotides read TGTGCCAGTAGTAGGGCTTACCAAGAGACCCAGTACTTC. Protein sequence: CASSRAYQETQYF. Complete variable domain (other parts from reference TRBV19 and TRBJ2-5): DGGITQSPKYLFRKEGQNVTLSCEQNLNHDAMYWYRQDPGQGLRLIYYSQIVNDFQKGDIAEGYSVSREKKESFPLTVTSAQKNPTAFYLCASSRAYQETQYFGPGTRLLVL.

V usage is TRBV2 and J usage is TRBJ2-1, with 7 bases fitting TRBD1. Per germline, CDR1 SNHLY and CDR2 FYNNEI. After removal of 6 bases from V and 5 bases from J, the junction contained 7 bases not matched to a gene. The CDR3 consists of 14 residues. The CDR3, as DNA: TGTGCCAGCAGAGGGGGCACAATTAACAATGAGCAGTTCTTC. This gives the protein CASRGGTINNEQFF.

This chain connects TRBV11-2 to TRBJ1-1; D is possibly TRBD1 (6 bases). Trimming took 1 base from V and 4 from J, leaving 7 bases between them. The CDR3 sequence is 13 residues long. Germline V gene lookup returns CDR1 SGHAT and CDR2 FQNNGV. CDR3 coding DNA: TGTGCCAGCAGCTTAGTGGACAGCACTGAAGCTTTCTTT. It yields the protein CASSLVDSTEAFF.

V and J are TRBV28 and TRBJ2-3; 9 bases fit TRBD2. J was trimmed by 5 bases and V by 7 bases; bases with no gene match: 7. This CDR3 has 14 residues. Germline-derived CDR1 and CDR2 are MDHEN and SYDVKM. The DNA for the CDR3 is TGTGCCAGCACCTTAGCGGGGGCGGGAGATACGCAGTATTTT. Translating it yields CASTLAGAGDTQYF.